Detailed here is one TCR beta chain. Its antigen remains unidentified. There were at least 5.5 micrograms of total RNA extracted from every sample. Sample-barcoded 5' priming and a J-beta primer mix drove a second PCR of roughly 7 to 11 cycles. A template-switch adaptor that had 12 random nucleotides put a tag on each cDNA molecule. TCRdb called the 5' RACE reads again in MiXCR, with one record for every CDR3 protein. The profile shows more than 600,000 distinct CDR3 sequences, roughly 25% of them singletons. The sample is drawn from a study of blood T cells in healthy people across ages. Study results and limitations: Age showed a roughly linear inverse relationship with TCR beta diversity per million T cells.

This CDR3 contains 13 residues. V was cut by 6 bases and J by 2 bases, with 14 bases left in between. Germline CDR1 is DFQATT and CDR2 is SNEGSKA (reference sequence). A further study also used this sample, focusing on T cells of mothers and their children. This second study notes: Clones that were microchimeric and persistent were not detected among T cells.

The source material was blood. This chain connects TRBV20-1 to TRBJ2-7; no firm D call. This TCR was recovered from a boy between 10 and 17 years old in good health. Here the CDR3 reads CSARATATYEQYF. As DNA, the CDR3 is TGCAGTGCGCGAGCGACTGCCACCTACGAGCAGTACTTC.